This entry features one TCR beta chain sequence. What it binds is unknown. Described treatment: approximately 10-day PBMC culture with coronavirus spike peptide pools or control peptides (ViraFEST assay). This specimen belongs to a study of vaccination and CD4 T cells after COVID-19. Overall study context: Nasal swab PCR identified SARS-CoV-2 in the convalescent patients, of whom several were mild and one severe. The cells were exposed to overlapping spike peptides originating from SARS-CoV-2, HCoV-NL63, HCoV-OC43 and HCoV-229E for stimulation.

The CDR3 extends over 15 amino acids. In germline, CDR1 is MNHEY, CDR2 SVGEGT. V was clipped by 4 bases and J by 10 bases, with 22 bases between them. Sequenced with the Oncomine TCR Beta short-read assay was DNA taken from cultured CD4+ T cells. TCRdb itself ran the PCR reads through MiXCR, one entry per CDR3 protein. This sample has 15,000 to 20,000 distinct CDR3 sequences; roughly 51% occur once, and the top ten carry about 8%. This clonotype originated in a human donor who had recovered from COVID-19. Input material: CD4+ T cells from blood, cultured in vitro. The chain carries TRBV6-2 or TRBV6-3 and TRBJ1-1; D is unresolved. CDR3 amino acids: CASSFTRRIAEGAFF. The CDR3, as DNA: TGTGCCAGCAGTTTCACCCGCCGGATCGCCGAGGGAGCTTTCTTT.